The 26 T cell receptor beta chains reported below all come from one sample, sequenced in a study of T cell changes during pregnancy in multiple sclerosis. This table comes from immunoSEQ multiplex PCR, and its TCRdb copy is limited to in-frame clones, with some not included. In the table there are just over 35,000 clones, 89% of which are singletons. This sample comprised CD4+ T cells from peripheral blood mononuclear cells, obtained after pregnancy. The receptors originated from a female donor in good health, enrolled as a control in a pregnancy study.

J is TRBJ2-2 and V is TRBV11-2; 8 nucleotides match TRBD1. The CDR3 has 15 amino acids. The trim removed 2 bases at V and 6 bases at J, leaving 5 bases unmatched. CDR1 and CDR2 from the germline V gene are SGHAT and FQNNGV. The CDR3 sequence is CASSLSGGKAGELFF. CDR3 nucleotide sequence: TGTGCCAGCAGCTTATCAGGGGGCAAGGCCGGGGAGCTGTTTTTT.

V usage is TRBV11-2 and J usage is TRBJ2-3; TRBD2 matches 10 bases. With 4 bases clipped from V and 3 bases from J, the junction kept 10 bases outside the gene matches. CDR3 length: 17 amino acids. Germline V gene lookup returns CDR1 SGHAT and CDR2 FQNNGV. CDR3 amino acids: CASSSRTLAGTTDTQYF. The CDR3, as DNA: TGTGCCAGCAGCTCGCGCACACTAGCGGGGACTACAGATACGCAGTATTTT.

V gene TRBV5-1 combines with J gene TRBJ2-7; 8 bases match TRBD1. This CDR3 has 14 residues. The V and J ends lost 3 bases and 3 bases, in that order; junction bases with no gene match: 5. Germline V gene data show CDR1 as SGHRS and CDR2 as YFSETQ. The CDR3 bases are TGCGCCAGCAGCTATCCGGGACAGGACTACGAGCAGTACTTC. Residues: CASSYPGQDYEQYF.

The J gene is TRBJ1-5, the V gene TRBV15; TRBD1 matches at 8 bases. V lost 5 bases and J lost 6; bases outside the gene matches: 6. The CDR3 is made up of 14 amino acids. The V gene's germline CDR1 is LNHNV and CDR2 YYDKDF (reference sequence). The DNA of the CDR3 is TGTGCCACCAGCGGGACAGGCTCTCGTCAGCCCCAGCATTTT. It translates to CATSGTGSRQPQHF.

V is TRBV7-6 and J is TRBJ2-2; TRBD2 aligns across 10 bases. Trimming took 1 base from V and 0 from J; bases not matched to a gene: 2. The CDR3 has 17 residues. CDR1 and CDR2 (germline): SGHVS, FNYEAQ. This CDR3 reads CASSLVAGGSNTGELFF. In nucleotides, the CDR3 is TGTGCCAGCAGCTTAGTAGCGGGGGGCTCGAACACCGGGGAGCTGTTTTTT.

The V call is TRBV7-6, the J call TRBJ2-5; a possible D gene is TRBD1 (6 bases). CDR3 length: 15 residues. Germline lookup yields CDR1 SGHVS and CDR2 FNYEAQ. Trimming took off 5 bases at V and 4 bases at J, with 17 bases between the two ends. CDR3: CASSPSQGWAETQYF. The DNA for the CDR3 is TGTGCCAGCAGCCCCTCCCAGGGGTGGGCAGAGACCCAGTACTTC.

The rearrangement links TRBV7-2 to TRBJ2-5; maybe TRBD2 (5 bases). Germline-derived CDR1 and CDR2 are SGHTA and FQGNSA. The CDR3 is 15 amino acids. The ends were cut back, 2 bases at V and 0 bases at J, with 10 bases in the middle. The chain's CDR3 is CASSLSSGYQETQYF. The DNA of the CDR3 is TGTGCCAGCAGCTTATCGTCGGGGTACCAAGAGACCCAGTACTTC.

V gene TRBV6-1 combines with J gene TRBJ1-1; TRBD1 matches 8 bases. V shed 3 bases and J 4 bases; nucleotides not matched to a gene: 1. The CDR3 has 13 amino acids. The germline gives CDR1 MNHNS, CDR2 SASEGT. CDR3 in DNA: TGTGCCAGCAGTGAGGACAGGGTCACTGAAGCTTTCTTT. Translating gives CASSEDRVTEAFF.

The CDR3 loop reads CAWSAGMDQPQHF. The CDR3 DNA follows: TGTGCCTGGAGTGCCGGGATGGATCAGCCCCAGCATTTT. The rearrangement joins TRBV30 to TRBJ1-5; D gene ambiguous. Trimming took off 1 base at V and 5 bases at J, with 9 bases between the two ends. Looked up from germline, CDR1 is GTSNPN and CDR2 is SVGIG (reference sequence). The CDR3 runs 13 residues.

The genes are TRBV9 and TRBJ2-5, with 9 nucleotides matching TRBD2. Germline CDR1 reads SGDLS; CDR2 reads YYNGEE. The CDR3 sequence is 17 residues long. V lost 0 bases and J lost 1; bases outside the gene matches: 7. The CDR3 DNA is TGTGCCAGCAGCGTAGACCCAGCGGGGGGCCTCCAAGAGACCCAGTACTTC. As protein: CASSVDPAGGLQETQYF.

The gene calls are TRBV27 and TRBJ1-2, with 7 bases fitting TRBD1. Germline values: CDR1 MNHEY, CDR2 SMNVEV (reference sequence). This CDR3 is built from 14 residues. V lost 6 bases and J lost 6; bases outside the gene matches: 10. The CDR3 protein is CASRPTGVPHGYTF. CDR3 DNA sequence: TGTGCCAGCAGGCCTACAGGGGTCCCTCATGGCTACACCTTC.

The chain has TRBV11-2 and TRBJ2-5, with TRBD2 as a possible D gene (6 bases). V was clipped by 6 bases and J by 2 bases, with 25 bases between them. Germline CDR1 SGHAT, CDR2 FQNNGV. The CDR3 loop spans 18 amino acids. DNA of the CDR3: TGTGCCAGCAGGGGTCTGGTTTCGGGGACTCGCTCACAAGAGACCCAGTACTTC. This gives the protein CASRGLVSGTRSQETQYF.

As DNA, the CDR3 is TGTGCCAGCAGCGGGGGGGTCAATGAGCAGTTCTTC. Residues: CASSGGVNEQFF. The V and J genes are TRBV7-2 and TRBJ2-1; 7 bases align to TRBD2. CDR1 SGHTA and CDR2 FQGNSA come from the germline V gene. V was pared by 5 bases and J by 6 bases, with 1 base of the junction left unmatched. CDR3 length: 12 residues. Supplemented by reference TRBV7-2 and TRBJ2-1, the full variable domain reads GAGVSQSPSNKVTEKGKDVELRCDPISGHTALYWYRQSLGQGLEFLIYFQGNSAPDKSGLPSDRFSAERTGGSVSTLTIQRTQQEDSAVYLCASSGGVNEQFFGPGTRLTVL.

This rearrangement joins TRBV7-8 to TRBJ2-5, with 12 positions matching TRBD2. This CDR3 comprises 16 residues. CDR1 and CDR2 (germline): SGHVS, FQNEAQ. J lost 5 bases, V lost 4 bases, and 8 bases had no gene match. DNA for the CDR3: TGTGCCAGCAGCTCCCGACTAGCGGGAGTTAGGGAGACCCAGTACTTC. Encoded protein: CASSSRLAGVRETQYF. The full variable domain, completed using reference TRBV7-8 and TRBJ2-5, is GAGVSQSPRYKVAKRGQDVALRCDPISGHVSLFWYQQALGQGPEFLTYFQNEAQLDKSGLPSDRFFAERPEGSVSTLKIQRTQQEDSAVYLCASSSRLAGVRETQYFGPGTRLLVL.

The chain employs TRBV28 and TRBJ2-2, with 7 bases lining up with TRBD2. Germline V gives CDR1 MDHEN, CDR2 SYDVKM. This CDR3 is 20 amino acids long. Trimming at V came to 7 bases and at J to 3 bases, leaving 23 bases not matched to a gene. CDR3 nucleotides: TGTGCCAGCATCCCCCTGCCTAGCGGAACGTCGGTATGGGACACCGGGGAGCTGTTTTTT. It specifies CASIPLPSGTSVWDTGELFF.

The chain joins TRBV4-1 to TRBJ2-1; possible D gene TRBD2, 5 bases. In germline, CDR1 is MGHRA, CDR2 YSYEKL. This CDR3 spans 15 amino acids. V gave up 2 bases and J gave up 1 base, with 9 bases separating them. Here the CDR3 reads CASSQTGSSYNEQFF. CDR3 DNA: TGCGCCAGCAGCCAAACGGGGAGTTCCTACAATGAGCAGTTCTTC.

The V and J genes are TRBV5-1 and TRBJ2-7; possible D gene TRBD2, 6 bases. The CDR3 runs to 15 residues. The germline gives CDR1 SGHRS, CDR2 YFSETQ. V dropped 1 base and J dropped 3 bases, with 14 bases sitting between them. The CDR3 DNA reads as TGCGCCAGCAGCTTGATCGTCGGAGGGTTCTACGAGCAGTACTTC. Its protein product is CASSLIVGGFYEQYF.

The chain couples TRBV7-2 to TRBJ2-7, with D possibly TRBD1 on 6 matching bases. Germline V gene lookup returns CDR1 SGHTA and CDR2 FQGNSA. CDR3 length: 13 amino acids. The V gene lost 2 bases and the J gene lost 7 bases, with 12 bases spanning the gap. The CDR3 region has the DNA TGTGCCAGCAGCTTAATCAGGGGAAAAGAGCAGTACTTC. This encodes CASSLIRGKEQYF.

This clone was observed a few times. The chain is built from TRBV25-1 and TRBJ1-6; a weak D match, TRBD1 (5 bases). There are 14 residues in the CDR3. CDR1 is MGHDK and CDR2 is SYGVNS in the germline V gene. V lost 3 bases to trimming and J lost 6 bases, with 9 bases between them. The CDR3 region is CASSDQGFNSPLHF. CDR3 nucleotide sequence: TGTGCCAGCAGTGACCAGGGCTTTAATTCACCCCTCCACTTT.

V is TRBV29-1 and J is TRBJ2-2; 7 bases are a match to TRBD2. V shed 1 base and J 0 bases; nucleotides not matched to a gene: 11. CDR1 and CDR2 (germline): SQVTM, ANQGSEA. The CDR3 loop spans 18 amino acids. Here the CDR3 reads CSVEVHPLADTNTGELFF. The CDR3 nucleotides read TGCAGCGTTGAAGTTCACCCGCTAGCGGACACGAACACCGGGGAGCTGTTTTTT.

V and J are TRBV28 and TRBJ1-3, with D uncertain. The CDR3 runs to 15 residues. The germline V gene encodes CDR1 MDHEN and CDR2 SYDVKM. V gave up 6 bases and J gave up 0 bases, with 12 bases separating them. CDR3 residues: CASSYSRVSGNTIYF. DNA of the CDR3: TGTGCCAGCAGCTATTCGCGGGTCTCTGGAAACACCATATATTTT. The full variable domain, its missing parts supplied by reference TRBV28 and TRBJ1-3, is DVKVTQSSRYLVKRTGEKVFLECVQDMDHENMFWYRQDPGLGLRLIYFSYDVKMKEKGDIPEGYSVSREKKERFSLILESASTNQTSMYLCASSYSRVSGNTIYFGEGSWLTVV.

The V and J genes are TRBV28 and TRBJ1-4, with a weak D call TRBD1 (6 bases). This CDR3 is 18 amino acids long. Germline values: CDR1 MDHEN, CDR2 SYDVKM. V lost 5 bases to trimming and J lost 5 bases, with 24 bases between them. The CDR3 region has the DNA TGTGCCAGCAGTCAACTCCAAGCCCTCGACAGGTCAAATGAAAAACTGTTTTTT. Translation: CASSQLQALDRSNEKLFF.

The chain uses TRBV10-3 and TRBJ2-7, with TRBD2 matching over 7 bases. CDR1 and CDR2 (germline): ENHRY, SYGVKD. The J segment lost 0 bases and the V segment lost 6 bases, leaving 2 bases of the junction unmatched. CDR3 length: 13 residues. The CDR3 sequence: CAISRGSSYEQYF. The CDR3 DNA is TGTGCCATCAGCCGCGGGAGCTCCTACGAGCAGTACTTC.

The rearrangement joins TRBV10-2 to TRBJ1-2; 7 bases map to TRBD1. Germline CDR1 WSHSY, CDR2 SAAADI. Trimming at V came to 4 bases and at J to 4 bases, leaving 3 bases not matched to a gene. The CDR3 is 13 amino acids. Here the CDR3 DNA reads TGCGCCAGCAGTGGGGACAGTACCTATGGCTACACCTTC. Amino acids: CASSGDSTYGYTF.

This chain connects TRBV28 to TRBJ1-2; 7 nucleotides align to TRBD1. Germline-derived CDR1 and CDR2 are MDHEN and SYDVKM. Unmatched junction bases numbered 20, after V lost 3 bases and J lost 4 bases. The CDR3 runs 19 residues. The DNA of the CDR3 is TGTGCCAGCAGTTTCCCCCATGGGGACAGCTTCGGGTGGGGCTATGGCTACACCTTC. The encoded protein is CASSFPHGDSFGWGYGYTF.

The genes are TRBV30 and TRBJ1-3; D possibly corresponds to TRBD1 (5 bases). Trimming took 0 bases from V and 4 from J, leaving 13 bases between them. The CDR3 runs 15 residues. CDR1 GTSNPN and CDR2 SVGIG come from the germline V gene (reference sequence). CDR3 coding DNA: TGTGCCTGGAGTGTACGAGCGGGGCCCGGAAACACCATATATTTT. Amino acids: CAWSVRAGPGNTIYF.